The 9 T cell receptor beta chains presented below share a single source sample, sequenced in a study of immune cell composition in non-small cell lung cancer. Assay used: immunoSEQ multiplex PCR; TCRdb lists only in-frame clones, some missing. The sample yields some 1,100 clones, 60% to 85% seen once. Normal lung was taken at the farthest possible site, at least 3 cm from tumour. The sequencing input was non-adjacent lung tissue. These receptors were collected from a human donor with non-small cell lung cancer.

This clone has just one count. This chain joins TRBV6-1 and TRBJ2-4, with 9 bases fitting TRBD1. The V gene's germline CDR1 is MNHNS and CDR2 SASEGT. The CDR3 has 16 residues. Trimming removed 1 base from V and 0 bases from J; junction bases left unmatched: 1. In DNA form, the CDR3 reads TGTGCCAGCAGTGAAGGACAGGGGGTAGCCAAAAACATTCAGTACTTC. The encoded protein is CASSEGQGVAKNIQYF.

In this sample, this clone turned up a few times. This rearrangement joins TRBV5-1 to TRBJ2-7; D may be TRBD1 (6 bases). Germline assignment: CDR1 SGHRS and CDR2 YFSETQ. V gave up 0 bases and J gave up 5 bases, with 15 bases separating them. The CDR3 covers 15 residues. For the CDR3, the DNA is TGCGCCAGCAGCTTGGCGAGGGGCAGGGGAGACGAGCAGTACTTC. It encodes CASSLARGRGDEQYF.

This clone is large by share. The CDR3 is CASSDRGDSPLHF. For the CDR3, the DNA is TGTGCCAGCAGTGACAGGGGGGACTCACCCCTCCACTTT. V and J are TRBV6-1 and TRBJ1-6; TRBD1 aligns across 7 bases. Per the germline V gene, CDR1 is MNHNS and CDR2 is SASEGT. There are 13 residues in the CDR3. J was trimmed by 10 bases and V by 3 bases; bases with no gene match: 3.

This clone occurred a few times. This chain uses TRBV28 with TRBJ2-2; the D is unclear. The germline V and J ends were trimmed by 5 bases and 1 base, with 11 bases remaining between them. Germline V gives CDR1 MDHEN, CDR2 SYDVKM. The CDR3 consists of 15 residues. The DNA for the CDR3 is TGTGCCAGCAGTGAGGTTGCTAGGAACACCGGGGAGCTGTTTTTT. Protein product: CASSEVARNTGELFF.

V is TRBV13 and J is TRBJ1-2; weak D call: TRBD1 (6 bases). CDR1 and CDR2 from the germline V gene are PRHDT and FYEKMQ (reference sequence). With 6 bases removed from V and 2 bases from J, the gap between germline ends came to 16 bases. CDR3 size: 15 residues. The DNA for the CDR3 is TGTGCCAGCAGTCCCCGGACAGATCTAAACTATGGCTACACCTTC. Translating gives CASSPRTDLNYGYTF.

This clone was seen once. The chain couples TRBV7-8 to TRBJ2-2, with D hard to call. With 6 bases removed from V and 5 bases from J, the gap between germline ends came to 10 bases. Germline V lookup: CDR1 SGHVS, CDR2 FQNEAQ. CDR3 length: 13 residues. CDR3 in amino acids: CASRSFLTGELFF. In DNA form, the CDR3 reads TGTGCCAGCAGAAGCTTTTTAACCGGGGAGCTGTTTTTT.

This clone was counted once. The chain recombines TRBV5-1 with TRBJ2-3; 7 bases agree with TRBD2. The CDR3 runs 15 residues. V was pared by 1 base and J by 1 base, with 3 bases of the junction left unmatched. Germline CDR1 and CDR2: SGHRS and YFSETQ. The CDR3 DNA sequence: TGCGCCAGCAGCTTGCGAGGACTAGGCACAGATACGCAGTATTTT. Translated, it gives CASSLRGLGTDTQYF.

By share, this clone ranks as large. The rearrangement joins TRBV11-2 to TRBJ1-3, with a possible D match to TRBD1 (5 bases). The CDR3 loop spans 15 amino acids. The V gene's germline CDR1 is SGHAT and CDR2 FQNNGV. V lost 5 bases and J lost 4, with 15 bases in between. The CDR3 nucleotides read TGTGCCAGCAGCCCTCGCGCGACAGCAGGAAACACCATATATTTT. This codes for CASSPRATAGNTIYF.

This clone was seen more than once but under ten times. Written as DNA, the CDR3 is TGTGCCAGCAGGTCCCAGGGAGGAGAGAATTCACCCCTCCACTTT. It encodes CASRSQGGENSPLHF. This chain uses TRBV6-5 with TRBJ1-6; D is possibly TRBD1 (5 bases). In germline, CDR1 is MNHEY, CDR2 SVGAGI. The CDR3 loop spans 15 amino acids. The germline V and J ends were trimmed by 6 bases and 7 bases, with 16 bases remaining between them.